This TCR beta chain is from a study of blood T cell repertoires in COVID-19. In the authors' methods: Reference gene primer amplification gave estimated nucleated cell counts. Generated by immunoSEQ multiplex PCR, the TCRdb table keeps only in-frame clones and is missing some. Clonal size and the V and J genes are those of that table, whereas D and trimming came from the DNA. The top ten clones hold 4% to 5.5% of a sample with approximately 97,000 clones, around 90% of them seen once. Per germline, CDR1 SGHNT and CDR2 YYREEE (reference sequence). Germline trimming cut 4 bases from V and 3 bases from J; bases unmatched to any gene: 6. The CDR3 consists of 15 residues.

Sequencing was done on a sample of peripheral blood. The clonotype originates from a woman aged 45-59 years with COVID-19, enrolled during active disease. This sequence joins TRBV5-4 and TRBJ2-3, with 9 bases fitting TRBD1. The CDR3 DNA reads as TGTGCCAGCAGCACCGCAGACAGGGGGACAGATACGCAGTATTTT. Encoded protein: CASSTADRGTDTQYF.